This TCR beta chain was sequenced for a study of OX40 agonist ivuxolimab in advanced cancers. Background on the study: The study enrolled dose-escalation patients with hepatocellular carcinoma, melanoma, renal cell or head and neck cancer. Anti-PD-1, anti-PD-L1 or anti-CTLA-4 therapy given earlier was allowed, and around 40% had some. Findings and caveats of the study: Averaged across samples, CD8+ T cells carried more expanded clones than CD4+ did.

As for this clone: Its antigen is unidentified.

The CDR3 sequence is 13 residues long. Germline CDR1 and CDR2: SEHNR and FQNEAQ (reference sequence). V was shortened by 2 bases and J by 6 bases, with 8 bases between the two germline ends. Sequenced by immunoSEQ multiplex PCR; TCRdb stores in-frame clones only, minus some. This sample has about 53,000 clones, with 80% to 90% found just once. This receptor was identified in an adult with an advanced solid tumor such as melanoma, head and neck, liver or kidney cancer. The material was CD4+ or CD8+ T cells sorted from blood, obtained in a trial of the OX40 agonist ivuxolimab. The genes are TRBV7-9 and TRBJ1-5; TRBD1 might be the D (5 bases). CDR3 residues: CASSLQGSQPQHF. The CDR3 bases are TGTGCCAGCAGCTTACAGGGAAGTCAGCCCCAGCATTTT.